What follows are 30 T cell receptor beta chains derived from one specimen sequenced in a study of OX40 agonist ivuxolimab in advanced cancers. Library preparation was by the immunoSEQ multiplex PCR assay. TCRdb took over this immuneACCESS table, retaining in-frame rearrangements with V and J assigned. Such tables are incomplete; in checked studies, under half of the missing clones stem from an unresolved V gene, and the remainder is unexplained. The sample profile shows roughly 80,000 clones; 86% of them were found once. The ten biggest clones cover around 7% of the sample. The sequenced sample was CD4+ or CD8+ T cells sorted from blood, obtained in a trial of the OX40 agonist ivuxolimab. The source is an adult with an advanced solid tumor such as melanoma, head and neck, liver or kidney cancer.

The DNA for the CDR3 is TGTGCCAGTAAGGACCAAAGCTCCTACAATGAGCAGTTCTTC. This codes for CASKDQSSYNEQFF. V usage is TRBV19 and J usage is TRBJ2-1; D uncertain. This CDR3 spans 14 amino acids. The V and J ends lost 7 bases and 0 bases respectively, with 10 bases between them. CDR1 is LNHDA, CDR2 SQIVND, per germline (reference sequence).

The CDR3, as DNA: TGTGCCAGCAGACAACAGGGGACTTGGACTGAAGCTTTCTTT. Its protein is CASRQQGTWTEAFF. The chain joins TRBV7-2 to TRBJ1-1; 7 nucleotides match TRBD1. Per germline, CDR1 SGHTA and CDR2 FQGNSA. V was pared by 6 bases and J by 5 bases, with 9 bases of the junction left unmatched. The CDR3 covers 14 residues. The entire variable domain, with the rest obtained from reference TRBV7-2 and TRBJ1-1, is as follows: GAGVSQSPSNKVTEKGKDVELRCDPISGHTALYWYRQSLGQGLEFLIYFQGNSAPDKSGLPSDRFSAERTGGSVSTLTIQRTQQEDSAVYLCASRQQGTWTEAFFGQGTRLTVV.

The chain recombines TRBV6-5 with TRBJ2-1; TRBD1 aligns across 8 bases. The CDR3 runs 14 residues. The V gene end was trimmed by 7 bases and the J gene end by 5 bases; junction bases not matched to a gene: 7. CDR1 MNHEY and CDR2 SVGAGI come from the germline V gene. The CDR3 protein is CASTIGQGNNEQFF. In DNA form, the CDR3 reads TGTGCCAGCACCATCGGACAGGGTAACAATGAGCAGTTCTTC.

The chain is built from TRBV19 and TRBJ1-2; 7 nucleotides match TRBD1. Germline loops: CDR1 LNHDA, CDR2 SQIVND (reference sequence). The CDR3 sequence is 13 residues long. V trimming: 3 bases; J trimming: 6 bases; junction bases outside the gene matches: 4. The CDR3 loop is CASSIRTGDGYTF. In nucleotides, the CDR3 is TGTGCCAGTAGTATCAGAACAGGGGATGGCTACACCTTC.

The V and J genes are TRBV29-1 and TRBJ2-5; D not certain. Trimming shortened V by 7 bases and J by 2 bases, and 14 bases separated the two germline ends. Germline loops: CDR1 SQVTM, CDR2 ANQGSEA. This CDR3 region has 13 residues. As DNA, the CDR3 is TGCAGCGGCCTCGGACGAAAACAAGAGACCCAGTACTTC. Protein: CSGLGRKQETQYF. The whole variable domain, remainder taken from reference TRBV29-1 and TRBJ2-5, is SAVISQKPSRDICQRGTSLTIQCQVDSQVTMMFWYRQQPGQSLTLIATANQGSEATYESGFVIDKFPISRPNLTFSTLTVSNMSPEDSSIYLCSGLGRKQETQYFGPGTRLLVL.

The rearrangement joins TRBV10-1 to TRBJ2-5, with D unclear. The V gene's germline CDR1 is WNHNN and CDR2 SYGVQD (reference sequence). The germline V and J ends were trimmed by 1 base and 1 base, with 10 bases remaining between them. This CDR3 spans 15 amino acids. The CDR3 nucleotides read TGCGCCAGCAGTGAGTACGTGGGAAGCCAAGAGACCCAGTACTTC. Translating it yields CASSEYVGSQETQYF.

The V gene is TRBV27, the J gene TRBJ2-1; TRBD1 or TRBD2 may be the D gene (7 bases each). This CDR3 has 16 residues. Germline CDR1 reads MNHEY; CDR2 reads SMNVEV (reference sequence). With 6 bases removed from V and 3 bases from J, the gap between germline ends came to 18 bases. CDR3 bases: TGTGCCAGCAGCGCAGGGGGGGGAATTTTCTACAATGAGCAGTTCTTC. Amino acids: CASSAGGGIFYNEQFF.

The chain links TRBV7-8 to TRBJ1-3; D may be TRBD1 (5 bases). Germline lookup yields CDR1 SGHVS and CDR2 FQNEAQ. The CDR3 has 20 residues. V was trimmed by 5 bases and J by 0 bases, leaving 26 bases between them. For the CDR3, the DNA is TGTGCCAGCAGCCCCCCAGGAAGGGGCCAATCTACAGACTCTGGAAACACCATATATTTT. This translates into CASSPPGRGQSTDSGNTIYF. Drawing the rest from reference TRBV7-8 and TRBJ1-3, the complete variable domain is GAGVSQSPRYKVAKRGQDVALRCDPISGHVSLFWYQQALGQGPEFLTYFQNEAQLDKSGLPSDRFFAERPEGSVSTLKIQRTQQEDSAVYLCASSPPGRGQSTDSGNTIYFGEGSWLTVV.

J is TRBJ2-2 and V is TRBV5-1, with D possibly TRBD2 on 6 matching bases. The length of the CDR3 is 15 residues. CDR1 and CDR2 from the germline V gene are SGHRS and YFSETQ. Trimming cost V 2 bases and J 1 base, with 9 bases left between them. CDR3 nucleotide sequence: TGCGCCAGCAGCTTTGGGGGAGGGAACACCGGGGAGCTGTTTTTT. It specifies CASSFGGGNTGELFF.

The chain couples TRBV6-5 to TRBJ2-3; unclear D gene. The CDR3 spans 12 residues. Germline lookup yields CDR1 MNHEY and CDR2 SVGAGI. Trimming took 5 bases from V and 6 from J, leaving 9 bases between them. CDR3 loop: CASSVSGDTQYF. The CDR3 DNA reads as TGTGCCAGCAGTGTGTCCGGGGATACGCAGTATTTT.

This rearrangement joins TRBV5-5 to TRBJ2-2, with a tentative D call TRBD1 (6 bases). The CDR3 spans 17 residues. Germline CDR1 is SGHKS and CDR2 is YYEKEE (reference sequence). The V end was cut by 4 bases, the J end by 3 bases, with 19 bases between. This CDR3 is CASSLLPSAGDTGELFF. As DNA, the CDR3 is TGTGCCAGCAGCCTACTTCCCTCGGCAGGGGACACCGGGGAGCTGTTTTTT.

The chain carries TRBV11-1 and TRBJ2-1; D not resolved. V lost 1 base to trimming and J lost 0 bases, with 4 bases between them. Germline V gives CDR1 SGHAT, CDR2 FQDESV (reference sequence). CDR3 length equals 14 residues. CDR3 protein: CASSLGGSYNEQFF. The CDR3 coding sequence is TGTGCCAGCAGCTTAGGGGGCTCCTACAATGAGCAGTTCTTC. The variable domain in full, with the rest retrieved from reference TRBV11-1 and TRBJ2-1, is EAEVAQSPRYKITEKSQAVAFWCDPISGHATLYWYRQILGQGPELLVQFQDESVVDDSQLPKDRFSAERLKGVDSTLKIQPAELGDSAMYLCASSLGGSYNEQFFGPGTRLTVL.

This clone was picked up a small number of times. This chain connects TRBV4-2 to TRBJ2-5; 7 bases agree with TRBD2. The CDR3 is 16 amino acids. Germline CDR1 LGHNA, CDR2 YNFKEQ. With 0 bases clipped from V and 4 bases from J, the junction kept 8 bases outside the gene matches. CDR3 loop: CASSQEGGRGGETQYF. DNA of the CDR3: TGTGCCAGCAGCCAAGAAGGTGGGAGGGGCGGAGAGACCCAGTACTTC.

The rearrangement uses TRBV7-3 and TRBJ2-1, with D perhaps matching TRBD1 (5 bases). Trimming left V 4 bases short and J 10 bases short, with 11 bases between. Germline CDR1 and CDR2: SGHTA and FQGTGA. The CDR3 has 12 residues. DNA of the CDR3: TGTGCCAGCAGCTCTCAGGGTGGAGAGCAGTTCTTC. Translated: CASSSQGGEQFF.

This chain joins TRBV29-1 and TRBJ2-1; D unclear. Trimming removed 0 bases at V and 10 bases at J, with 13 bases between. The CDR3 is 13 amino acids. Per germline, CDR1 SQVTM and CDR2 ANQGSEA. The CDR3 DNA follows: TGCAGCGTTGAAGATAGGCGAAGCGACGAGCAGTTCTTC. It encodes CSVEDRRSDEQFF.

This clone was detected once. The chain carries TRBV7-8 and TRBJ2-7, with 14 bases lining up with TRBD2. V lost 2 bases and J lost 6; bases outside the gene matches: 12. This CDR3 has 18 residues. Germline V CDR1 and CDR2: SGHVS, FQNEAQ. For the CDR3, the DNA is TGTGCCAGCAGCTTAAAGACTAGCGGGGGGGCCCTCCGCTCCGAGCAGTACTTC. Residues: CASSLKTSGGALRSEQYF.

On this clone itself: Additional DNA sequences in this sample encode the identical CDR3. V usage is TRBV7-9 and J usage is TRBJ2-5; D uncertain. The ends were cut back, 2 bases at V and 5 bases at J, with 6 bases in the middle. Per the germline V gene, CDR1 is SEHNR and CDR2 is FQNEAQ (reference sequence). The CDR3 spans 12 residues. CDR3 amino acids: CASSLRMETQYF. The CDR3 coding sequence is TGTGCCAGCAGCTTAAGGATGGAGACCCAGTACTTC.

The rearrangement links TRBV2 to TRBJ1-5; 7 bases match TRBD1. CDR1 and CDR2 from the germline V gene are SNHLY and FYNNEI. J gave up 0 bases and V 7 bases, and 6 bases lay outside the gene matches. CDR3 length equals 15 residues. The CDR3 nucleotides are TGTGCCAGCAAGCTCGACAGGGCTAGCAATCAGCCCCAGCATTTT. It is translated as CASKLDRASNQPQHF.

The chain joins TRBV6-5 to TRBJ2-7; 11 nucleotides align to TRBD1. The CDR3 is made up of 15 amino acids. Germline V CDR1 and CDR2: MNHEY, SVGAGI. The V gene end was trimmed by 6 bases and the J gene end by 7 bases; junction bases not matched to a gene: 11. Here the CDR3 reads CASRYEGTGGREQYF. The DNA for the CDR3 is TGTGCCAGCAGATACGAAGGGACAGGGGGAAGAGAGCAGTACTTC.

The chain employs TRBV5-4 and TRBJ2-7, with 11 bases identical to TRBD2. The CDR3 loop spans 17 amino acids. J was trimmed by 4 bases and V by 4 bases; bases with no gene match: 13. Germline V gene sequence: CDR1 SGHNT, CDR2 YYREEE (reference sequence). The CDR3: CASSQGSPTSGSYEQYF. The CDR3 DNA sequence: TGTGCCAGCAGCCAAGGCTCCCCTACTAGCGGGAGTTACGAGCAGTACTTC. The whole variable domain, filled in from reference TRBV5-4 and TRBJ2-7, reads ETGVTQSPTHLIKTRGQQVTLRCSSQSGHNTVSWYQQALGQGPQFIFQYYREEENGRGNFPPRFSGLQFPNYSSELNVNALELDDSALYLCASSQGSPTSGSYEQYFGPGTRLTVT.

The chain uses TRBV7-3 and TRBJ2-5; no clear D. Trimming removed 2 bases from V and 1 base from J, with 8 bases in between. CDR3 size: 14 residues. CDR1 and CDR2 from the germline V gene are SGHTA and FQGTGA. The CDR3: CASSLSASQETQYF. For the CDR3, the DNA is TGTGCCAGCAGCTTATCCGCTAGCCAAGAGACCCAGTACTTC.

The chain employs TRBV2 and TRBJ1-4, with D unclear. This CDR3 has 13 residues. V lost 4 bases to trimming and J lost 7 bases, with 10 bases between them. Per the germline V gene, CDR1 is SNHLY and CDR2 is FYNNEI. The CDR3 is CASSGVWGEKLFF. CDR3 DNA: TGTGCCAGCAGTGGAGTATGGGGTGAAAAACTGTTTTTT.

The rearrangement links TRBV10-3 to TRBJ2-7; 7 bases align to TRBD1. This CDR3 has 13 amino acids. After removal of 6 bases from V and 0 bases from J, the junction contained 2 bases not matched to a gene. The V gene's germline CDR1 is ENHRY and CDR2 SYGVKD. For the CDR3, the DNA is TGTGCCATCAGCGGGACAGTCTCCTACGAGCAGTACTTC. Translation: CAISGTVSYEQYF.

The chain employs TRBV29-1 and TRBJ2-1, with 9 bases matching TRBD1. Per germline, CDR1 SQVTM and CDR2 ANQGSEA. CDR3 length: 14 residues. J was trimmed by 3 bases and V by 6 bases; bases with no gene match: 6. The DNA of the CDR3 is TGCAGCGTCGGGGGACAGGGTAACTACAATGAGCAGTTCTTC. Protein: CSVGGQGNYNEQFF.

The CDR3 nucleotides are TGTGCCAGCATCGGGGGGCGGGACACCGGGGAGCTGTTTTTT. Translated: CASIGGRDTGELFF. The genes are TRBV6-4 and TRBJ2-2; D may be TRBD2 (7 bases). V lost 7 bases to trimming and J lost 3 bases, with 12 bases between them. The CDR3 length is 14 residues. CDR1 is MRHNA and CDR2 is SNTAGT in the germline V gene.

The chain combines TRBV7-9 with TRBJ2-1; D might be TRBD1 (5 bases). This CDR3 region has 13 residues. V shed 0 bases and J shed 7 bases, with 7 bases lying between them. CDR1 and CDR2 (germline): SEHNR, FQNEAQ (reference sequence). CDR3 coding DNA: TGTGCCAGCAGCTTAGCGTCAGGGAATGAGCAGTTCTTC. It encodes CASSLASGNEQFF.

V gene TRBV19 combines with J gene TRBJ2-3, with 9 positions matching TRBD1. CDR1 and CDR2 from the germline V gene are LNHDA and SQIVND (reference sequence). V was clipped by 6 bases and J by 3 bases; unmatched bases: 4. The CDR3 runs 14 residues. The CDR3 spells CASSYGQGTDTQYF. DNA of the CDR3: TGTGCCAGTAGCTATGGACAGGGGACAGATACGCAGTATTTT. Combining the CDR3 with reference TRBV19 and TRBJ2-3 gives the whole variable domain DGGITQSPKYLFRKEGQNVTLSCEQNLNHDAMYWYRQDPGQGLRLIYYSQIVNDFQKGDIAEGYSVSREKKESFPLTVTSAQKNPTAFYLCASSYGQGTDTQYFGPGTRLTVL.

This clone is a singleton in its sample. The chain recombines TRBV5-1 with TRBJ2-5, with D uncertain. The V end was cut by 0 bases, the J end by 1 base, with 7 bases between. Germline V gene lookup returns CDR1 SGHRS and CDR2 YFSETQ. This CDR3 is 14 amino acids long. This CDR3 is CASSLDRPQETQYF. CDR3 nucleotide sequence: TGCGCCAGCAGCTTGGACAGACCCCAAGAGACCCAGTACTTC.

The V gene is TRBV30, the J gene TRBJ2-5; D uncertain. The CDR3 contains 14 residues. The ends were cut back, 5 bases at V and 1 base at J, with 14 bases in the middle. Germline V gives CDR1 GTSNPN, CDR2 SVGIG (reference sequence). The CDR3 nucleotides read TGTGCCTGGGCCCCCCCACCAATCCAAGAGACCCAGTACTTC. It yields the protein CAWAPPPIQETQYF.

This chain joins TRBV7-8 and TRBJ2-3; D ambiguous. This CDR3 is built from 17 residues. V shed 4 bases and J shed 6 bases, with 23 bases lying between them. Germline CDR1 is SGHVS and CDR2 is FQNEAQ. The DNA of the CDR3 is TGTGCCAGCAGCTACCCGATTCAGGCGCCTCACCAGGATACGCAGTATTTT. Translating it yields CASSYPIQAPHQDTQYF.